These T cell receptor beta chains were read from a single sample in a study of blood T cell repertoires in COVID-19. Clones were sequenced by immunoSEQ multiplex PCR, and TCRdb holds only the in-frame ones, with some missing. The sample lists 200,000 to 250,000 clones, around 81% seen once, with more than 8.5% in the top ten. The sequenced sample was PBMCs or T cells enriched from blood (not recorded which). The receptors originated from a woman in her 50s with acute COVID-19. Each CDR3 is given with its conserved first and last residue. Each record gives: clone size, V gene, J gene, D gene, CDR3 DNA, CDR3 protein. D genes are given only for firm matches. A clone size is listed for some rows: how often the clone was seen (once, few, many), or a class if it is expanded.

clone size: .
V gene: TRBV29-1
J gene: TRBJ1-1
D gene: TRBD1
CDR3 DNA: TGCAGCGCCGCTATCACAGGGGGGTATGAAGCTTTCTTT
CDR3 protein: CSAAITGGYEAFF

clone size: .
V gene: TRBV10-1
J gene: TRBJ1-6
D gene: .
CDR3 DNA: TGCGCCAGGGATCCAGGAGGCTCTAATTCACCCCTCCACTTT
CDR3 protein: CARDPGGSNSPLHF

clone size: few
V gene: TRBV9
J gene: TRBJ1-4
D gene: TRBD1
CDR3 DNA: TGTGCCAGCAGCGTGGCAGGGGGAGCTAATGAAAAACTGTTTTTT
CDR3 protein: CASSVAGGANEKLFF

clone size: .
V gene: TRBV5-4
J gene: TRBJ2-7
D gene: .
CDR3 DNA: TGTGCCAGCAGCTTGGATCGGCAGGCCGAGCAGTACTTC
CDR3 protein: CASSLDRQAEQYF

clone size: .
V gene: TRBV6-5
J gene: TRBJ2-7
D gene: TRBD2
CDR3 DNA: TGTGCCAGCAGCTCTAGCGGGGGAACCCTAGAAGAGCAGTACTTC
CDR3 protein: CASSSSGGTLEEQYF

clone size: .
V gene: TRBV7-2
J gene: TRBJ2-3
D gene: .
CDR3 DNA: TGTGCCAGCAGCTTAAGGGCGGGGGCCCGTAGTGCAGATACGCAGTATTTT
CDR3 protein: CASSLRAGARSADTQYF

clone size: .
V gene: TRBV28
J gene: TRBJ2-2
D gene: .
CDR3 DNA: TGTGCCAGCAGCCGGGGGACTGCTAACACCGGGGAGCTGTTTTTT
CDR3 protein: CASSRGTANTGELFF

clone size: .
V gene: TRBV18
J gene: TRBJ2-5
D gene: .
CDR3 DNA: TGTGCCAGCTCACCATCCTCTATAGAACGAGAGACCCAGTACTTC
CDR3 protein: CASSPSSIERETQYF

clone size: .
V gene: TRBV6-5
J gene: TRBJ1-2
D gene: .
CDR3 DNA: TGTGCCAGCGGTAGGCCGGCGGATGGCTACACCTTC
CDR3 protein: CASGRPADGYTF

clone size: .
V gene: TRBV10-1
J gene: TRBJ1-4
D gene: .
CDR3 DNA: TGCGCCAGCAGGATAGGACCCTGGGGCAAAGGGCCTGAAAAACTGTTTTTT
CDR3 protein: CASRIGPWGKGPEKLFF

clone size: .
V gene: TRBV6-5
J gene: TRBJ2-1
D gene: TRBD1
CDR3 DNA: TGTGCCAGCAGGGGACGGACAGGGAAAGGAAATGAGCAGTTCTTC
CDR3 protein: CASRGRTGKGNEQFF

clone size: .
V gene: TRBV29-1
J gene: TRBJ2-3
D gene: TRBD2
CDR3 DNA: TGCAGCGTTCTTAAGCGGGGGGGCGACAGTACAGATACGCAGTATTTT
CDR3 protein: CSVLKRGGDSTDTQYF

clone size: few
V gene: TRBV6-5
J gene: TRBJ2-5
D gene: TRBD2
CDR3 DNA: TGTGCCAGCAGAAAAACCGGGACTACCAGCCACCAGTACTTC
CDR3 protein: CASRKTGTTSHQYF

clone size: .
V gene: TRBV5-1
J gene: TRBJ2-3
D gene: TRBD2
CDR3 DNA: TGCGCCAGCAGCCCGGGGTTCGGGAGGTCAATGAGCACAGATACGCAGTATTTT
CDR3 protein: CASSPGFGRSMSTDTQYF

clone size: few
V gene: TRBV5-8
J gene: TRBJ2-1
D gene: .
CDR3 DNA: TGTGCCAGCAGCGGCCGAAACACCGATGAGCAGTTCTTC
CDR3 protein: CASSGRNTDEQFF

clone size: .
V gene: TRBV3-1/TRBV3-2
J gene: TRBJ1-2
D gene: .
CDR3 DNA: TGTGCCAGCAGCCAAGCGAGAGGGGGAGGGTATGGCTACACCTTC
CDR3 protein: CASSQARGGGYGYTF

clone size: .
V gene: TRBV28
J gene: TRBJ2-7
D gene: .
CDR3 DNA: TGTGCCAGCAGCCCACCCCAGCGGGCCGGCACCTACGAGCAGTACTTC
CDR3 protein: CASSPPQRAGTYEQYF

clone size: .
V gene: TRBV5-1
J gene: TRBJ2-2
D gene: .
CDR3 DNA: TGCGCCAGCACCCTCGAGGCGTTCGCGAACACCGGGGAGCTGTTTTTT
CDR3 protein: CASTLEAFANTGELFF

clone size: .
V gene: TRBV27
J gene: TRBJ2-1
D gene: .
CDR3 DNA: TGTGCCAGCAGTTTATCCCGGGAGAGGTCCTACAATGAGCAGTTCTTC
CDR3 protein: CASSLSRERSYNEQFF

clone size: .
V gene: TRBV7-2
J gene: TRBJ2-1
D gene: TRBD2
CDR3 DNA: TGTGCCAGCAGCTTAGTATCCCTAGCGGGAGGGCCTAATGAGCAGTTCTTC
CDR3 protein: CASSLVSLAGGPNEQFF

clone size: .
V gene: TRBV15
J gene: TRBJ1-4
D gene: TRBD1
CDR3 DNA: TGTGCCACCCGGGACAGGGGGAATAATGAAAAACTGTTTTTT
CDR3 protein: CATRDRGNNEKLFF

clone size: .
V gene: TRBV28
J gene: TRBJ2-3
D gene: .
CDR3 DNA: TGTGCCAGCAGTTTCGGAGGGGGCCTCCTCACAGATACGCAGTATTTT
CDR3 protein: CASSFGGGLLTDTQYF